The 16 T cell receptor beta chains reported below all come from one sample, sequenced in a study of T cells in Graves' hyperthyroidism and ophthalmopathy. Amplified TCR beta CDR3 regions derived from RNA transcripts. A set of HTBI primers served as the primers for a first-round RT-PCR of the TCR CDR3. TCRdb redid the calling of the multiplex PCR reads with MiXCR, one entry per CDR3 protein. The profile shows approximately 590,000 distinct CDR3 sequences, about half of them singletons. Sequencing was done on a sample of peripheral blood or thyroid tissue (not recorded which). Receptors originate from a woman aged 18-29 years with Graves' hyperthyroidism.

By share of the sample, this clonotype is large (0.1 to 1%). The V call is TRBV15, the J call TRBJ2-6; D is possibly TRBD1 (5 bases). V was cut by 5 bases and J by 0 bases, with 17 bases left in between. The CDR3 runs to 18 residues. Germline CDR1 reads LNHNV; CDR2 reads YYDKDF (reference sequence). This chain's CDR3 is CATSGTQGPDSGANVLTF. Written as DNA, the CDR3 is TGTGCCACCAGCGGCACGCAGGGCCCTGACTCTGGGGCCAACGTCCTGACTTTC.

A word on this clonotype: One base away lies a much larger clone, so this may be a sequencing read error. Likely a read error: the CDR3 ends without its conserved phenylalanine or tryptophan. V is TRBV2 and J is TRBJ1-1; TRBD1 agrees at 7 bases. CDR3 length: 14 residues. In germline, CDR1 is SNHLY, CDR2 FYNNEI. The V gene end was trimmed by 5 bases and the J gene end by 5 bases; junction bases not matched to a gene: 8. CDR3 amino acids: CASSLRGEVTEAFL. The CDR3 DNA is TGTGCCAGCAGTCTCAGGGGGGAGGTAACTGAAGCTTTCCTT.

The J gene is TRBJ2-2, the V gene TRBV7-3, with unresolved D. Per the germline V gene, CDR1 is SGHTA and CDR2 is FQGTGA. The CDR3 sequence is 15 residues long. Trimming removed 5 bases from V and 6 bases from J, with 16 bases in between. CDR3 in amino acids: CASSQETGAAGELFF. CDR3 bases: TGTGCCAGCAGCCAAGAGACCGGAGCCGCCGGGGAGCTGTTTTTT.

This clonotype was seen a handful of times. V gene TRBV2 combines with J gene TRBJ1-1; 10 bases are a match to TRBD1. CDR3 length: 14 amino acids. Germline V gene sequence: CDR1 SNHLY, CDR2 FYNNEI. After removal of 6 bases from V and 7 bases from J, the junction contained 8 bases not matched to a gene. This CDR3 is CASRGRTGGLEAFF. For the CDR3, the DNA is TGTGCCAGCAGGGGGAGGACAGGGGGACTTGAAGCTTTCTTT.

The chain links TRBV10-3 to TRBJ1-6; D gene ambiguous. The CDR3 is 15 amino acids. Germline values: CDR1 ENHRY, CDR2 SYGVKD. The CDR3 reads CASSSDNGYNSPLHF. In DNA, the CDR3 is TGTGCTAGTTCAAGCGACAACGGATATAATTCACCCCTCCACTTT.

J is TRBJ2-2 and V is TRBV10-3; 10 bases match TRBD2. J was trimmed by 4 bases and V by 5 bases; bases with no gene match: 7. Looked up from germline, CDR1 is ENHRY and CDR2 is SYGVKD. The CDR3 has 16 amino acids. As DNA, the CDR3 is TGTGCCATCAGTCGAGAAGCGGGAGGGCTCACCGGGGAGCTGTTTTTT. Amino acids: CAISREAGGLTGELFF.

This clonotype has just a few counts. Relative to the germline gene, one junction end is altered; a read error may explain this. The chain combines TRBV7-9 with TRBJ1-4; D gene uncertain. Germline lookup yields CDR1 SEHNR and CDR2 FQNEAQ (reference sequence). The CDR3 is 14 amino acids. The CDR3 DNA reads TGCGCCAGCAGCCAAGAGGCCGAAAGTGAAAAACTGTTTTTT. It codes for CASSQEAESEKLFF. Full variable domain (outside the CDR3, taken from reference TRBV7-9 and TRBJ1-4): DTGVSQNPRHKITKRGQNVTFRCDPISEHNRLYWYRQTLGQGPEFLTYFQNEAQLEKSRLLSDRFSAERPKGSFSTLEIQRTEQGDSAMYLCASSQEAESEKLFFGSGTQLSVL.

The rearrangement links TRBV20-1 to TRBJ2-7; TRBD1 agrees at 7 bases. Germline V gene lookup returns CDR1 DFQATT and CDR2 SNEGSKA (reference sequence). The junction had 8 bases not matched to a gene; V was cut back by 2 bases and J by 1 base. The CDR3 loop spans 15 amino acids. The CDR3 DNA reads TGCAGTGCTAGACCCAGGACAGGACTTTCCTACGAGCAGTACTTC. This codes for CSARPRTGLSYEQYF.

In its sample, this clonotype was seen many times. The chain employs TRBV10-2 and TRBJ1-5; no definite D call. Germline CDR1 is WSHSY and CDR2 is SAAADI. This CDR3 is built from 13 residues. V lost 3 bases, J lost 7 bases, and 10 bases lay in between. The CDR3 here is CASSERRQQPQHF. The CDR3 DNA reads as TGCGCCAGCAGTGAAAGACGGCAGCAGCCCCAGCATTTT.

This clonotype was detected only a few times. CDR3 sequence (DNA): TGCGCCAGCAGCCCGGGACAGGGAGCGGGCCCATATGGCTACACCTTC. Its translation is CASSPGQGAGPYGYTF. The chain recombines TRBV5-1 with TRBJ1-2; 9 nucleotides line up with TRBD1. Germline CDR1 reads SGHRS; CDR2 reads YFSETQ. CDR3 size: 16 residues. V was pared by 4 bases and J by 5 bases, with 12 bases of the junction left unmatched.

The V and J genes are TRBV2 and TRBJ1-1; perhaps TRBD1 as D (5 bases). CDR3 length: 13 residues. Trimming took 5 bases from V and 11 from J, leaving 18 bases between them. Germline CDR1 and CDR2: SNHLY and FYNNEI. CDR3 sequence (DNA): TGTGCCAGCAGTCCCGGACATAACTTGGGTGCTTTCTTT. It translates to CASSPGHNLGAFF.

This clonotype has a count of ten or more. The chain uses TRBV7-7 and TRBJ2-2, with TRBD2 matching over 8 bases. The junction had 7 bases not matched to a gene; V was cut back by 4 bases and J by 3 bases. This CDR3 spans 16 amino acids. Germline CDR1 reads SSHAT; CDR2 reads FNYEAQ (reference sequence). CDR3 sequence reads: CASSSVPGGDTGELFF. In DNA form, the CDR3 reads TGTGCCAGCAGCTCCGTTCCGGGAGGGGACACCGGGGAGCTGTTTTTT. The full variable domain, rest sourced from reference TRBV7-7 and TRBJ2-2, is GAGVSQSPRYKVTKRGQDVTLRCDPISSHATLYWYQQALGQGPEFLTYFNYEAQPDKSGLPSDRFSAERPEGSISTLTIQRTEQRDSAMYRCASSSVPGGDTGELFFGEGSRLTVL.

A few counts support this clonotype. This chain joins TRBV20-1 and TRBJ2-5; 7 nucleotides agree with TRBD2. The germline gives CDR1 DFQATT, CDR2 SNEGSKA (reference sequence). V lost 3 bases, J lost 2 bases, and 6 bases stayed unmatched. The CDR3 has 14 residues. The CDR3, as DNA: TGCAGTGCTAGGAAAGCGGGAAGACAAGAGACCCAGTACTTC. Encoded protein: CSARKAGRQETQYF.

To note about this clonotype: A much larger clone lies a single base off, so this may be a read error. This sequence joins TRBV7-3 and TRBJ1-2, with D possibly matching TRBD1 (5 bases). CDR1 SGHTA and CDR2 FQGTGA come from the germline V gene. Trimming took off 5 bases at V and 8 bases at J, with 15 bases between the two ends. The CDR3 spans 13 residues. For the CDR3, the DNA is TGTGCCAGCAGCAAAGACAGCCGGTTGGGCTACACCTTC. It is translated as CASSKDSRLGYTF.

This clonotype occurred a few times. J is TRBJ1-6 and V is TRBV10-3; TRBD1 matches 9 bases. Trimming at V came to 2 bases and at J to 10 bases, leaving 3 bases not matched to a gene. This CDR3 is 14 amino acids long. The germline CDR1 and CDR2 sequences are ENHRY and SYGVKD. The CDR3 coding sequence is TGTGCCATCAGTGAGACAGGGGGCATCTCACCCCTCCACTTT. Translation: CAISETGGISPLHF.

This clonotype was recorded many times. This CDR3 is CASMGETQYF. Written as DNA, the CDR3 is TGCGCCAGCATGGGGGAGACCCAGTACTTC. The chain has TRBV10-2 and TRBJ2-5; D is unresolved. The V end was cut by 7 bases, the J end by 5 bases, with 5 bases between. This CDR3 spans 10 amino acids. The germline V gene encodes CDR1 WSHSY and CDR2 SAAADI.